This T cell receptor (beta chain) was identified during a study of OX40 agonist ivuxolimab in advanced cancers. Study overall: Every 2 weeks, ivuxolimab was infused into the patients intravenously at between 0.01 and 10 mg/kg.

Measured with immunoSEQ multiplex PCR; TCRdb has only the in-frame clones, and not every one. The sample includes some 66,000 clones, more than 60% of them seen just once. V was pared by 9 bases and J by 2 bases, with 17 bases between. This CDR3 is built from 14 residues. Germline values: CDR1 KGHSH, CDR2 LQKENI. Regarding this clone: The antigen is unknown.

General study results and limits: The study found that CD8+ T cells averaged more expanded clones than CD4+. The authors also found low normalized T-cell clonal expansion in some nonresponders. The authors did not determine the antigen specificity of the expanded peripheral T cells.

This chain joins TRBV18 and TRBJ2-7; weak D call: TRBD1 (6 bases). The sequence came from an adult with an advanced solid tumor such as melanoma, head and neck, liver or kidney cancer. The sample consisted of CD4+ or CD8+ T cells sorted from blood, taken in a trial of the OX40 agonist ivuxolimab. The chain's CDR3 is CASTRGSETYEQYF. For the CDR3, the DNA is TGTGCCAGTACGAGGGGGAGTGAAACCTACGAGCAGTACTTC.